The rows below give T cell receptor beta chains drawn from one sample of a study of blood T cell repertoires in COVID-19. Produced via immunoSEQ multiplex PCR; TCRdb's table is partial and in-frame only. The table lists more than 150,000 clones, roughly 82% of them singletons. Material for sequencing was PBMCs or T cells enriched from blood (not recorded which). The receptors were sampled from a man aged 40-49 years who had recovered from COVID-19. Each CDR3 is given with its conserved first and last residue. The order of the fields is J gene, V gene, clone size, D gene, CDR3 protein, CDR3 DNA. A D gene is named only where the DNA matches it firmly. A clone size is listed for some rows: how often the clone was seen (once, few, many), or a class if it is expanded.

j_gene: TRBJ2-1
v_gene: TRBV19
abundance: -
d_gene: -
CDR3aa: CASKIQATPYNEQFF
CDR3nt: TGTGCCAGTAAAATCCAAGCGACCCCATACAATGAGCAGTTCTTC

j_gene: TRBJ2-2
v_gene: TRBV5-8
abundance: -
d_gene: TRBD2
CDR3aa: CASSPQLTSGSTGELFF
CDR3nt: TGTGCCAGCAGCCCCCAATTAACTAGCGGAAGCACCGGGGAGCTGTTTTTT

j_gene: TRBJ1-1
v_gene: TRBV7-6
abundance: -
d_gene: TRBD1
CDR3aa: CASSLAATGADTSTEAFF
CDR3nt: TGTGCCAGCAGCTTAGCGGCGACAGGGGCCGACACCTCTACAGAAGCTTTCTTT

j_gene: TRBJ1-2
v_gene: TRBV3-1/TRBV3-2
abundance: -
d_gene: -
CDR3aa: CASSQTLQGSDYGYTF
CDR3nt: TGTGCCAGCAGCCAAACTCTCCAGGGTTCGGACTATGGCTACACCTTC

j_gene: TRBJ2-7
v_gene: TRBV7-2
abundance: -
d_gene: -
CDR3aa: CASAVSGTYEQYF
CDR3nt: TGTGCCAGCGCTGTTAGCGGTACCTACGAGCAGTACTTC

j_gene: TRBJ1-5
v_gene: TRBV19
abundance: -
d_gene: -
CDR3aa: CASGLVRGNQPQHF
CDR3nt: TGTGCCAGTGGCCTTGTGAGGGGCAATCAGCCCCAGCATTTT

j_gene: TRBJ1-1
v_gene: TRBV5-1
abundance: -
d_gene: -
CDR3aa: CASSFDRTMNTEAFF
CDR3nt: TGCGCCAGCAGCTTTGACAGAACCATGAACACTGAAGCTTTCTTT

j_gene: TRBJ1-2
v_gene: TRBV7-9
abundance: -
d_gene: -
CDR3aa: CASSLGQPNYGYTF
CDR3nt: TGTGCCAGCAGCTTGGGGCAGCCTAACTATGGCTACACCTTC

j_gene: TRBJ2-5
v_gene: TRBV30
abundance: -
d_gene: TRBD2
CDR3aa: CAYAGTSGMMETQYF
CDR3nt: TGTGCCTATGCGGGGACTAGCGGGATGATGGAGACCCAGTACTTC

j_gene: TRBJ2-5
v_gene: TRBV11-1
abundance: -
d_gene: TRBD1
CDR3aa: CASRAQGTQETQYF
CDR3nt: TGTGCCAGCCGAGCACAGGGGACCCAAGAGACCCAGTACTTC

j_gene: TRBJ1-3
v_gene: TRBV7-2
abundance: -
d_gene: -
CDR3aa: CASHPQGLSGNTIYF
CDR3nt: TGTGCCAGCCACCCCCAGGGCCTCTCTGGAAACACCATATATTTT

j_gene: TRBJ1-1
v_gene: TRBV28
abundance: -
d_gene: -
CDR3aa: CASRPPLMNTEAFF
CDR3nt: TGTGCCAGCAGACCCCCCCTAATGAACACTGAAGCTTTCTTT

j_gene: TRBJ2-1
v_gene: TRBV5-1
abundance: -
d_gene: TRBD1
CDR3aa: CASSGWDRGHNEQFF
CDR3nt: TGCGCCAGCAGCGGCTGGGACAGGGGGCACAATGAGCAGTTCTTC

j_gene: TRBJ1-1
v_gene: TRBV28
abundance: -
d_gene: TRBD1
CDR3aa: CASTSQGYTEAFF
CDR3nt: TGTGCCAGCACCTCACAGGGGTACACTGAAGCTTTCTTT

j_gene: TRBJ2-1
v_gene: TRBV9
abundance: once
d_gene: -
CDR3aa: CASSASGRAEQFF
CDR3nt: TGTGCCAGCAGCGCCTCAGGTCGCGCTGAGCAGTTCTTC

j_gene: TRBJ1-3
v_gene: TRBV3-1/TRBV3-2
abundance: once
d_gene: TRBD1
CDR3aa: CASREDRLSGNTIYF
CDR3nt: TGTGCCAGCAGAGAGGACAGGCTCTCTGGAAACACCATATATTTT

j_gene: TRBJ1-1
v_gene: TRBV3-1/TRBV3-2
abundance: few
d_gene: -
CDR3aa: CASSQVVPGRAMNTEAFF
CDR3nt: TGTGCCAGCAGCCAAGTCGTTCCAGGGAGGGCTATGAACACTGAAGCTTTCTTT

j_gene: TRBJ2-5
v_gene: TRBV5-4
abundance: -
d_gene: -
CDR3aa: CASSSGGKETQYF
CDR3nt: TGTGCCAGCAGCTCTGGGGGGAAAGAGACCCAGTACTTC

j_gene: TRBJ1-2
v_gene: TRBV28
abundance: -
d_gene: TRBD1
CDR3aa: CASKRTGGHYGYTF
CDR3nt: TGTGCCAGCAAACGGACAGGGGGCCACTATGGCTACACCTTC

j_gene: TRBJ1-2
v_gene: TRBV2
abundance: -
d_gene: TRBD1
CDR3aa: CASSVRDRNYGYTF
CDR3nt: TGTGCCAGCAGTGTCCGGGACAGGAACTATGGCTACACCTTC

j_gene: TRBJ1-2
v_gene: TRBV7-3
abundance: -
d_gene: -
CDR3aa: CASSLSPGISYGYTF
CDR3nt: TGTGCCAGCAGCTTATCTCCAGGGATCTCCTATGGCTACACCTTC

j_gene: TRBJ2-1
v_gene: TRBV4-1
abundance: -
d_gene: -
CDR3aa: CASSQVSRILYNEQFF
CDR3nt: TGCGCCAGCAGCCAAGTTTCCAGAATTCTTTACAATGAGCAGTTCTTC

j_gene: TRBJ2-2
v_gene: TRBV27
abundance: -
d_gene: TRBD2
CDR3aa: CASSLLAANTGELFF
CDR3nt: TGTGCCAGCAGTCTACTAGCGGCGAACACCGGGGAGCTGTTTTTT

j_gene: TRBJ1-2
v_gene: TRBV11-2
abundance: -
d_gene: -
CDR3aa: CASSLGVNAAGGYTF
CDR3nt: TGTGCCAGCAGCTTAGGGGTAAATGCGGCTGGTGGCTACACCTTC

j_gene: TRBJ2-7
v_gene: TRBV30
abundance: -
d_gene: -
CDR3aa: CAWSGGPREQYF
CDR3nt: TGTGCCTGGAGTGGGGGGCCCAGGGAGCAGTACTTC

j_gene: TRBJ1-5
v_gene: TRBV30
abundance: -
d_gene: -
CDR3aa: CAWSVGGGLQHF
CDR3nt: TGTGCCTGGAGTGTAGGAGGTGGGCTCCAGCATTTT

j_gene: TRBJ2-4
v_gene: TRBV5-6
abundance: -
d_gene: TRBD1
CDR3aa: CASSPMTGAGIQYF
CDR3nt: TGTGCCAGCAGCCCGATGACAGGGGCCGGCATTCAGTACTTC

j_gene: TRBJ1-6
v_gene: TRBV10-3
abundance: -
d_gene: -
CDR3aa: CAISQINRENSPLHF
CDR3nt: TGTGCCATCAGTCAAATCAACAGGGAAAATTCACCCCTCCACTTT

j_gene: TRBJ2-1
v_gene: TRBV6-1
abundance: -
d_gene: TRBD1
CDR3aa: CASSEGGDRGHMYSYNEQFF
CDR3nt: TGTGCCAGCAGTGAAGGAGGGGACAGGGGTCACATGTACTCCTACAATGAGCAGTTCTTC

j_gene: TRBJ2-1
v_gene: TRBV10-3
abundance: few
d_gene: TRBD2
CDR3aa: CAISVPSGRADISYNEQFF
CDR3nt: TGTGCCATCAGTGTTCCTAGCGGGAGGGCCGACATTTCCTACAATGAGCAGTTCTTC

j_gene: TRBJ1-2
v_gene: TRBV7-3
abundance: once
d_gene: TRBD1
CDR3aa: CASSPLTGSSGYTF
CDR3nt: TGTGCCAGCAGCCCACTGACAGGGTCCAGCGGCTACACCTTC

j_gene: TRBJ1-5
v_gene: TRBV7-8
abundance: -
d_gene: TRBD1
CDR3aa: CASSSQAGQGSLSNQPQHF
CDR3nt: TGTGCCAGCAGCTCTCAGGCGGGACAGGGGTCCCTAAGCAATCAGCCCCAGCATTTT

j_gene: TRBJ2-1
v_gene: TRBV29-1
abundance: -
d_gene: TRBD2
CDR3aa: CSARGGSGSEQFF
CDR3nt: TGCAGCGCCCGAGGCGGGAGTGGCAGTGAGCAGTTCTTC

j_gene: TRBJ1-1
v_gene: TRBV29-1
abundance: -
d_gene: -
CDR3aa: CSVEVTYMTEAFF
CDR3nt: TGCAGCGTTGAGGTCACGTACATGACTGAAGCTTTCTTT